This T cell receptor (beta chain) was captured in a study of blood T cells in healthy people across ages. Study results and limitations: TCR beta diversity per million T cells fell roughly linearly with age.

Combining a sample-barcoded 5' primer with a J-beta primer mix, a second PCR ran for about 7 to 11 cycles. Sequencing yielded, for each sample, at least 3 million paired-end reads carrying CDR3. TCRdb reprocessed the 5' RACE reads with MiXCR, giving one entry per CDR3 protein. The repertoire holds about 730,000 distinct CDR3 sequences, with roughly two fifths as singletons. A note on this clonotype: Its matching antigen is unknown.

V was cut by 0 bases and J by 2 bases, with 10 bases left in between. This CDR3 comprises 14 residues. Germline V CDR1 and CDR2: DFQATT, SNEGSKA (reference sequence). The chain is built from TRBV20-1 and TRBJ2-5; tentatively, D is TRBD2 (5 bases). The sequenced material came from blood. This clonotype originated in a woman aged 60 to 75 in good health. This CDR3 is CSARDARDQETQYF. As DNA, the CDR3 is TGCAGTGCTAGAGATGCCCGGGATCAAGAGACCCAGTACTTC.